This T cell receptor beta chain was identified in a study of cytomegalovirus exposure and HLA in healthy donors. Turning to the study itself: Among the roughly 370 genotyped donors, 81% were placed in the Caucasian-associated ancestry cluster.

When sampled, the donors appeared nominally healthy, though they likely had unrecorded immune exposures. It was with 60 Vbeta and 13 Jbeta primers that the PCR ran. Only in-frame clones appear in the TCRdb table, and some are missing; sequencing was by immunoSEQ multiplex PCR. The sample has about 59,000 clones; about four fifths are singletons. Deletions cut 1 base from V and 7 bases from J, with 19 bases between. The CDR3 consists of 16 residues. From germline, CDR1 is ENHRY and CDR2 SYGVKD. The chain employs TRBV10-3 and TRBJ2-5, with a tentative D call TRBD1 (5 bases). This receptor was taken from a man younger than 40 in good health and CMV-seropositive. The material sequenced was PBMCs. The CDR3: CAISELQKQDLGTQYF. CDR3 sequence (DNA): TGTGCCATCAGTGAGTTGCAGAAACAGGACCTAGGGACCCAGTACTTC.